This section outlines one TCR beta chain sequence together with its context. The target of this receptor is not known. No base qualities exist here, and no much larger clone lies one base off it. The time point label here, explained by the study, means: baseline before first vaccination. Vaccinee samples were obtained from the UK trials COV001 and COV002, which included a single-blind randomized controlled phase 2/3 trial of AZD1222 (ChAdOx1 nCoV-19) in healthy adults. For TCRbeta chain sequencing, PBMC samples from trial participants were taken at day 0 and at day 28 after the second dose. This entry comes from a study of T cell responses to AZD1222 COVID-19 vaccine (dated by TCRdb to about 2021). Some background on the complete study: AZD1222 recipients with second doses at about 4 weeks or about 12 weeks were pooled, because spike-specific TCR depth and breadth did not differ between schedules. A total of 240 or so trial participants underwent TCR sequencing, of whom some 200 had received two doses of AZD1222 and some 25 had received two doses of the MenACWY control vaccine. Trial participants were enrolled by age into 18-55, 56-69 and 70-plus year subgroups, with around 140, 26 and 57 TCR-sequenced participants respectively. Overall study outcomes, separate from this receptor: Participants were mostly white British, with more females than males. The authors suggested clonal diversity may have been underestimated. Vaccine-associated CD4 TCRs spanned the whole spike protein, with dominant responses in regions 160-218 and 743-854. Conclusions about previously exposed vaccinees are limited, since just a handful of AZD1222 recipients were seropositive for SARS-CoV-2 at baseline. After two AZD1222 doses, spike-specific TCR breadth and depth were significantly higher than at day 0 and than in MenACWY recipients. Epitopes outside the regions mutated in the B.1.351 and B.1.1.7 variants were reportedly recognized by nearly half of the unique spike-specific TCRs. No day 14 peak-response samples were available, so repertoires were characterized only after the peak T cell response. In the small 56-69-year group, the increase in depth fell short of significance, most likely because of low power.

The CDR3 regions of human TCRbeta chains were subjected to immunosequencing. The authors' pipeline ran thus. TCRs in the repertoires were matched against a reference library of SARS-CoV-2-specific TCRs that had been generated with the MIRA antigen-specificity platform. Breadth was defined as the fraction of unique TCRs that were SARS-CoV-2-associated, and depth was defined as the fraction of total T cells that were SARS-CoV-2-associated. Using the MIRA data, each spike-specific TCR was assigned both to the spike region to which the TCR was reactive and to a CD4 or CD8 class. Log10-transformed breadth and depth values were compared by one-way ANOVA with Sidak's multiple comparisons tests. TCRdb mirrors the immuneACCESS table, restricted to in-frame sequences. Some clones are absent from its copies; in checked studies, under half trace to an unresolved V gene, and the reason for the others is unknown. D and trimming were read from the DNA, whereas the V and J calls and clone size are those reported in that table. The sample table shows 100,000 to 120,000 clones, and around 90% are seen once. 1.6% of the sample belongs to the ten largest clones.

The clonotype was recovered from an adult in good health. The source material was peripheral blood, sampled on day 0 of AZD1222 vaccination.

CDR3 region: CASSYSERGRDQPQHF. The nucleotide sequence reads as follows: TGTGCCAGCAGTTACTCGGAAAGGGGGCGGGATCAGCCCCAGCATTTT. The V and J genes are TRBV6-6 and TRBJ1-5; 7 of the junction bases match TRBD1. Trimmed from V: 0 bases; trimmed from J: 5 bases; junction bases lacking a gene match: 7. The CDR3 numbers 16 residues from cysteine through phenylalanine. The only DNA kept is the CDR3, 48 bases in frame from the first base. In the germline V gene (reference sequence), CDR1 corresponds to MNHNY and CDR2 to SVGAGI.